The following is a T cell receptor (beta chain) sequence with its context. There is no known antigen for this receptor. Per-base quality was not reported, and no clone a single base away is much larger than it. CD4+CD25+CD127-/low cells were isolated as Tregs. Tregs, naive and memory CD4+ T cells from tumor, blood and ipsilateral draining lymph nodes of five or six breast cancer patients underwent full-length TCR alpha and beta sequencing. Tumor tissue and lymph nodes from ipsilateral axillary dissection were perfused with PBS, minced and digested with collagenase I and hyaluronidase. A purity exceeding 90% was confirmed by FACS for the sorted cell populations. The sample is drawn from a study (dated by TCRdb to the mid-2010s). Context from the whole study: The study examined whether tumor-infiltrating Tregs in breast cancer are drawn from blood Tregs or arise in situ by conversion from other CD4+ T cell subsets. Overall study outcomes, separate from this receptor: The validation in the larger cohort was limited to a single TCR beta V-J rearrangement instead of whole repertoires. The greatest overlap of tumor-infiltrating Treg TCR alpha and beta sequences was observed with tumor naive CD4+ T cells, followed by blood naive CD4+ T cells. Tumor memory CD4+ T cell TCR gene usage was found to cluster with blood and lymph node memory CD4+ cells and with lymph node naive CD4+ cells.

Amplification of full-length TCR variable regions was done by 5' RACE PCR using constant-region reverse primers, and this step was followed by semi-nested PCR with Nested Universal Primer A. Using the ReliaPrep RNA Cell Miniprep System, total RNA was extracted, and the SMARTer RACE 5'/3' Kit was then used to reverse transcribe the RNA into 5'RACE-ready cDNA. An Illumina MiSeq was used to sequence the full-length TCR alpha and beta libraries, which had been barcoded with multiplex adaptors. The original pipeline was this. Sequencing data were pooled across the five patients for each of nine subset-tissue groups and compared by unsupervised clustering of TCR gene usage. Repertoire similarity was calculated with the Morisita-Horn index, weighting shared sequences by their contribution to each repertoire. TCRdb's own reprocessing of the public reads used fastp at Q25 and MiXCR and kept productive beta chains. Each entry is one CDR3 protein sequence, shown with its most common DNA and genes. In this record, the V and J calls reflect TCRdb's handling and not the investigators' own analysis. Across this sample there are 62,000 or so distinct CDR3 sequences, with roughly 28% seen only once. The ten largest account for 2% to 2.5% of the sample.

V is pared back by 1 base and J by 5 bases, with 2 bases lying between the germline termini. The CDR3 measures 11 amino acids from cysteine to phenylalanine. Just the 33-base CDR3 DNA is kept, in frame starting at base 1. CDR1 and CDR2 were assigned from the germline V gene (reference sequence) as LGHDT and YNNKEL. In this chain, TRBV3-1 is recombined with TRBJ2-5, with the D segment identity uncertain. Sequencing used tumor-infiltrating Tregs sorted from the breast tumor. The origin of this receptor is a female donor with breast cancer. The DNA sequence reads TGTGCCAGCAGCCAAGTGGAGACCCAGTACTTC. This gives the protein CASSQVETQYF.